This TCR beta chain was profiled in a study of blood T cell repertoires in COVID-19. Across the whole study: Samples taken during acute and convalescent COVID-19 were collected in the United States, Italy and Spain. PBMCs, B-cell-depleted T cells, or T cells were the source of the cDNA or gDNA that made up the material.

CDR1 is MNHEY, CDR2 SVGAGI, per germline. V was pared by 6 bases and J by 6 bases, with 6 bases of the junction left unmatched. CDR3 length: 14 residues. Authors' methods: Amplification with reference gene primers provided the estimates of nucleated cell counts. The repertoire was sequenced with immunoSEQ multiplex PCR; TCRdb's copy has only in-frame clones and lacks some. V and J calls and clone size come straight from that table; D and trimming were deduced from the DNA. The repertoire consists of approximately 150,000 clones, with around three quarters occurring once and the leading ten covering approximately 16%.

This TCR was recovered from a man aged 50 or older with acute or convalescent COVID-19. The chain recombines TRBV6-5 with TRBJ1-1, with 11 bases lining up with TRBD1. The sample taken for sequencing was peripheral blood. The CDR3 spells CASRGQGATAEAFF. In nucleotides, the CDR3 is TGTGCCAGCAGAGGACAGGGGGCAACCGCTGAAGCTTTCTTT.